The 8 T cell receptor beta chains below come from one sample, sequenced in a study of T cells in Graves' hyperthyroidism and ophthalmopathy. The TCR beta CDR3 regions underwent amplification using RNA transcripts as the source. Using the HTBI primer set, a first-round RT-PCR was run on the TCR CDR3. Using its own MiXCR run on the multiplex PCR reads, TCRdb lists one record per CDR3 protein. The data contain about 380,000 distinct CDR3 sequences, 18% of them seen just once; the ten biggest clones take up 35% to 50%. Sequencing was carried out using blood. The receptors stem from a man younger than 30 with Graves' ophthalmopathy.

The sample holds many counts of this clonotype. The CDR3 protein is CSAGPGDFTDTQYF. DNA for the CDR3: TGCAGTGCTGGGCCGGGGGACTTCACAGATACGCAGTATTTT. V usage is TRBV20-1 and J usage is TRBJ2-3; TRBD2 might be the D (6 bases). The CDR3 has 14 amino acids. Trimming cost V 5 bases and J 2 bases, with 14 bases left between them. The germline V gene has CDR1 DFQATT and CDR2 SNEGSKA (reference sequence).

This chain connects TRBV18 to TRBJ2-5; D might be TRBD2 (5 bases). V lost 0 bases and J lost 0, with 8 bases in between. Germline V CDR1 and CDR2: KGHSH, LQKENI. The CDR3 totals 15 residues. This CDR3 is CASSPPTTHQETQYF. The CDR3 coding sequence is TGTGCCAGCTCACCACCGACTACCCACCAAGAGACCCAGTACTTC.

Notes on this clonotype: A read error may be the cause here, since a much bigger clone is one base away. The chain recombines TRBV28 with TRBJ1-2; 11 nucleotides line up with TRBD1. V gave up 5 bases and J gave up 7 bases; unmatched junction bases: 6. Germline V gene data show CDR1 as MDHEN and CDR2 as SYDVKM. CDR3 size: 14 residues. CDR3: CASSRPGTGGGYTF. The CDR3 DNA reads as TGTGCCAGCAGTCGCCCCGGGACAGGGGGTGGCTACACCTTC.

The chain is built from TRBV20-1 and TRBJ2-6; D not resolved. Trimming pared 3 bases from V and 0 bases from J, leaving 3 bases between. Germline V gene data show CDR1 as DFQATT and CDR2 as SNEGSKA (reference sequence). The CDR3 is 13 amino acids. The CDR3 bases are TGCAGTGCTAGTGACTCTGGGGCCAACGTCCTGACTTTC. Residues: CSASDSGANVLTF.

The V gene is TRBV4-1, the J gene TRBJ2-1; 9 positions match TRBD2. Germline lookup yields CDR1 MGHRA and CDR2 YSYEKL. The CDR3 is 15 amino acids. V dropped 3 bases and J dropped 7; count of bases not matched to a gene: 7. In DNA form, the CDR3 reads TGCGCCAGCAGCCAGCGGGGGGGCATGTTGAATGAGCAGTTCTTC. Protein sequence: CASSQRGGMLNEQFF.

The gene calls are TRBV11-3 and TRBJ2-2; unclear D gene. V shed 1 base and J shed 1 base, with 4 bases lying between them. This CDR3 spans 14 amino acids. The germline CDR1 and CDR2 sequences are SGHNT and YENEEA. In nucleotides, the CDR3 is TGTGCCAGCAGCTTAGTCGAGAACACCGGGGAGCTGTTTTTT. It specifies CASSLVENTGELFF.

This clonotype came up once. The chain couples TRBV2 to TRBJ2-5; 7 nucleotides match TRBD2. The germline CDR1 and CDR2 sequences are SNHLY and FYNNEI. There are 14 residues in the CDR3. V lost 7 bases to trimming and J lost 4 bases; unmatched junction nucleotides: 9. The CDR3 DNA is TGTGCCAGCAAAGACCCGGGAGGCAGAGAGACCCAGTACTTC. As protein: CASKDPGGRETQYF.

The gene calls are TRBV3-1 and TRBJ2-7; 9 bases map to TRBD1. Losses at the gene ends were 4 bases for V and 13 bases for J; bases not matched to a gene: 8. The CDR3 runs to 12 residues. The V gene's germline CDR1 is LGHDT and CDR2 YNNKEL (reference sequence). The CDR3 spells CASSRGDRDFYF. The CDR3 bases are TGTGCCAGCAGCCGCGGGGACAGGGACTTTTACTTC.